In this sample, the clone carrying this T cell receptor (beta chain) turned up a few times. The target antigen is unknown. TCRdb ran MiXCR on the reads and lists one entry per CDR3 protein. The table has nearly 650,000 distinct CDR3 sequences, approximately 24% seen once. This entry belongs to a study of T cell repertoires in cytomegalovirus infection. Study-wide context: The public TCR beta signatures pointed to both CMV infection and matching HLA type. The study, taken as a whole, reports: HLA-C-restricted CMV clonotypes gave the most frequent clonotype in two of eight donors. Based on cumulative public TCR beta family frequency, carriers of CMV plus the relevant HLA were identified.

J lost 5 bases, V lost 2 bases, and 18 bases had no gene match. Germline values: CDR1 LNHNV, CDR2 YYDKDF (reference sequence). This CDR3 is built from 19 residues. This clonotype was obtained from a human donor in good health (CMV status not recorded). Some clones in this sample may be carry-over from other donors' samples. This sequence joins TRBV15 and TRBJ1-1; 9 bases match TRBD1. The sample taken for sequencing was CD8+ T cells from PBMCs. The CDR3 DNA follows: TGTGCCACCAGCAGACCATCCTATACAGGGACAGGGAGAGGGACTGAAGCTTTCTTT. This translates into CATSRPSYTGTGRGTEAFF.